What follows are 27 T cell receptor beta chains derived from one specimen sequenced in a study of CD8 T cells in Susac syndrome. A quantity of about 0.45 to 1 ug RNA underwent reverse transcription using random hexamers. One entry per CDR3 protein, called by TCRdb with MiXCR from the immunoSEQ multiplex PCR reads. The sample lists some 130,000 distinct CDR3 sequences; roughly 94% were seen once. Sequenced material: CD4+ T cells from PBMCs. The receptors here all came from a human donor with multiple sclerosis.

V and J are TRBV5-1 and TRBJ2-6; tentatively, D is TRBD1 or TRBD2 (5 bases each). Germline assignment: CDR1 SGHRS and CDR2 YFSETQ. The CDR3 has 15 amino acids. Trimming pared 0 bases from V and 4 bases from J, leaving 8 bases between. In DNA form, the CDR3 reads TGCGCCAGCAGCTTGGAAGGGGACGGGGCCAACGTCCTGACTTTC. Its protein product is CASSLEGDGANVLTF.

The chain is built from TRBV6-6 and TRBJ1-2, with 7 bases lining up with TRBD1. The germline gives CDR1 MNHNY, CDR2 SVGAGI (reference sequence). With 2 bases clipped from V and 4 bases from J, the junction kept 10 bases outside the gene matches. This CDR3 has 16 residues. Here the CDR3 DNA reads TGTGCCAGCAGTTACCTCGAGGGGGCGGGAGGCTATGGCTACACCTTC. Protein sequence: CASSYLEGAGGYGYTF.

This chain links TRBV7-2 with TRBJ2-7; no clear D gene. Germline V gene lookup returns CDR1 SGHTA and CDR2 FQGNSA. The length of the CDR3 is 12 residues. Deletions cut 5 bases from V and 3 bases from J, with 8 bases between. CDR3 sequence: CASSPTNYEQYF. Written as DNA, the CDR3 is TGTGCCAGCAGCCCGACAAACTACGAGCAGTACTTC.

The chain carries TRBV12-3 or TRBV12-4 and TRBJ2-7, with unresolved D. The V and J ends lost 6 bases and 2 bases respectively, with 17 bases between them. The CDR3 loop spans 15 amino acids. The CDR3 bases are TGTGCCAGCAGCCCGAACCCCGTCTTAGCCTACGAGCAGTACTTC. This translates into CASSPNPVLAYEQYF.

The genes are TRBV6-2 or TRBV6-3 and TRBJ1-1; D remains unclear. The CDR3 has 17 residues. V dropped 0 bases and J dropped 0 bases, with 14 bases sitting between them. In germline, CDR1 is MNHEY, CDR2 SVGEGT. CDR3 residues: CASSYSSGTYMNTEAFF. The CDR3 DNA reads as TGTGCCAGCAGTTACTCATCCGGTACGTACATGAACACTGAAGCTTTCTTT.

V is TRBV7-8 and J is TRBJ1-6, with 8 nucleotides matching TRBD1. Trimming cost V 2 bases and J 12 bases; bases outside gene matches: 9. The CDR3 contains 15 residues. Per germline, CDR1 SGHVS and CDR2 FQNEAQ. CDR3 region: CASSLWGQVPGPLHF. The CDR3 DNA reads TGTGCCAGCAGCTTATGGGGACAGGTACCCGGACCCCTCCACTTT.

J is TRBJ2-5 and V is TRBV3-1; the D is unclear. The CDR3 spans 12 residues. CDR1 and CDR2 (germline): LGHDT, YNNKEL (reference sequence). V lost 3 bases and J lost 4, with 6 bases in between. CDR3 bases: TGTGCCAGCAGCCAGGTAACAGAGACCCAGTACTTC. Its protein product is CASSQVTETQYF.

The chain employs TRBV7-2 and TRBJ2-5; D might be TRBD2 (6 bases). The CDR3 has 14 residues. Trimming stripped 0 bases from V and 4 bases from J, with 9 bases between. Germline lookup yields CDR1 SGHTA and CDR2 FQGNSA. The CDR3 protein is CASSLAGGAETQYF. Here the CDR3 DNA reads TGTGCCAGCAGCTTAGCGGGGGGTGCAGAGACCCAGTACTTC.

For the CDR3, the DNA is TGTGCCAGCCGCGGGGCAGGGGTATCAAACTATGGCTACACCTTC. As protein: CASRGAGVSNYGYTF. The chain couples TRBV9 to TRBJ1-2; D may be TRBD1 (6 bases). CDR1 is SGDLS and CDR2 is YYNGEE in the germline V gene. Deletions cut 7 bases from V and 2 bases from J, with 18 bases between. The CDR3 loop spans 15 amino acids.

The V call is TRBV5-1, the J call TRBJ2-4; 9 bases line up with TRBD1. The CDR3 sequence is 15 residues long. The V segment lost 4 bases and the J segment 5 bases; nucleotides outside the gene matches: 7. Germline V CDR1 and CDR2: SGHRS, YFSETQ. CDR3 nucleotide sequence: TGCGCCAGCAGCAAAGGGGACAGGGTAGAAAACATTCAGTACTTC. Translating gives CASSKGDRVENIQYF. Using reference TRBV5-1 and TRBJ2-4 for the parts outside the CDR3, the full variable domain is KAGVTQTPRYLIKTRGQQVTLSCSPISGHRSVSWYQQTPGQGLQFLFEYFSETQRNKGNFPGRFSGRQFSNSRSEMNVSTLELGDSALYLCASSKGDRVENIQYFGAGTRLSVL.

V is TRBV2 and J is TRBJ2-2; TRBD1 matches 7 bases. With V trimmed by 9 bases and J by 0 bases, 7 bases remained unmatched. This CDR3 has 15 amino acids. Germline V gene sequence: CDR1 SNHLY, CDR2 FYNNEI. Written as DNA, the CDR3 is TGTGCCAGTTCTTCAGGGGGTGCGAACACCGGGGAGCTGTTTTTT. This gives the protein CASSSGGANTGELFF.

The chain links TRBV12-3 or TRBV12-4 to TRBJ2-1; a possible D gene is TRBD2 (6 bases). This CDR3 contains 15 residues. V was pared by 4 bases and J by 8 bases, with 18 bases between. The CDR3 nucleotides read TGTGCCAGCAGTTCTCCCCCCGGGGGAAAAGATGAGCAGTTCTTC. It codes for CASSSPPGGKDEQFF.

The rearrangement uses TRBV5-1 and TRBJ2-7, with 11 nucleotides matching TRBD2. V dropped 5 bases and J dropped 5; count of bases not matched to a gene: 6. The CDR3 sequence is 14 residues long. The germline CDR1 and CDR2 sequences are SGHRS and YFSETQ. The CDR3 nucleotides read TGCGCCAGCAGTACTACTAGCGGGAGCCACGAGCAGTACTTC. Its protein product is CASSTTSGSHEQYF.

CDR3 loop: CASSLDGTYNEQFF. Here the CDR3 DNA reads TGTGCCAGCAGCTTAGATGGGACCTACAATGAGCAGTTCTTC. The gene calls are TRBV7-9 and TRBJ2-1; D gene uncertain. This CDR3 has 14 residues. CDR1 SEHNR and CDR2 FQNEAQ come from the germline V gene (reference sequence). The ends were cut back, 1 base at V and 2 bases at J, with 6 bases in the middle.

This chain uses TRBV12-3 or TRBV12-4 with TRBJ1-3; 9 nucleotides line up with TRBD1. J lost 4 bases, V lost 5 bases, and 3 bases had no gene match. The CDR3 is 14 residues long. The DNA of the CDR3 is TGTGCCAGCAGTAGGACAGGGGCCGGAAACACCATATATTTT. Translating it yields CASSRTGAGNTIYF.

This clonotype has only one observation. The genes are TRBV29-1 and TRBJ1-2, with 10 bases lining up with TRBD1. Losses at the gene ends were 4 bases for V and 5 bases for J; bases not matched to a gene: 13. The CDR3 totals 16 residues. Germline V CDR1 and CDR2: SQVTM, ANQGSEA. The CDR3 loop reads CSVGGGPGQGMYGYTF. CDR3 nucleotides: TGCAGCGTTGGTGGGGGACCGGGACAGGGGATGTATGGCTACACCTTC. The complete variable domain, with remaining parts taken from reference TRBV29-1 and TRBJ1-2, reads SAVISQKPSRDICQRGTSLTIQCQVDSQVTMMFWYRQQPGQSLTLIATANQGSEATYESGFVIDKFPISRPNLTFSTLTVSNMSPEDSSIYLCSVGGGPGQGMYGYTFGSGTRLTVV.

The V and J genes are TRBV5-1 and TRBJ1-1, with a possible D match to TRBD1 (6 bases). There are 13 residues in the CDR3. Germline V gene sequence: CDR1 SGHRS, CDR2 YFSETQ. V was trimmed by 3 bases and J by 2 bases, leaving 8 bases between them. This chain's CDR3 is CASSWDTNTEAFF. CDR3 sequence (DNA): TGCGCCAGCAGCTGGGACACAAACACTGAAGCTTTCTTT.

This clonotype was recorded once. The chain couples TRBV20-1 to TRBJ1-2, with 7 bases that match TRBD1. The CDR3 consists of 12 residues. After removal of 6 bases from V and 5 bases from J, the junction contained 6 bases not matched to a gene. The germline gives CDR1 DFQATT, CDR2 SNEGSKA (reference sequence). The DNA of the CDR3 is TGCAGTGCAACCGACAGGGCGTATGGCTACACCTTC. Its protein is CSATDRAYGYTF.

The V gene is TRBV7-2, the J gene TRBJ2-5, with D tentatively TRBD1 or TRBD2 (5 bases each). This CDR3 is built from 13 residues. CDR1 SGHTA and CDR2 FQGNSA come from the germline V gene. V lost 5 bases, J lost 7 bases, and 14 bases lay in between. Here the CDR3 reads CASSPGWGRTQYF. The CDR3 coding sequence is TGTGCCAGCAGCCCAGGTTGGGGACGGACCCAGTACTTC.

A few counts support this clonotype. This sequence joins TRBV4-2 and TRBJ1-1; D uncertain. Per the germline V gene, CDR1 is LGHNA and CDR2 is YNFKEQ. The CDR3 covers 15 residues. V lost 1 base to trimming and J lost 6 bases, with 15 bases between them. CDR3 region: CASSQGQAGKAEAFF. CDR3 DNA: TGTGCCAGCAGCCAAGGGCAGGCGGGGAAGGCTGAAGCTTTCTTT.

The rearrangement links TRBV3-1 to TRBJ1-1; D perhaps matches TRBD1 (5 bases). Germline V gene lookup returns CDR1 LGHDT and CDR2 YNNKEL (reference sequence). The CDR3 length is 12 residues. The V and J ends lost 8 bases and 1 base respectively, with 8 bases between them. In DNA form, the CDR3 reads TGTGCCAGCGGTCAGGGGAACACTGAAGCTTTCTTT. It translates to CASGQGNTEAFF.

The CDR3 sequence is CASSQAGTGGTEAFF. For the CDR3, the DNA is TGTGCCAGCAGCCAAGCCGGGACAGGAGGTACTGAAGCTTTCTTT. The rearrangement joins TRBV4-2 to TRBJ1-1, with TRBD1 identical over 8 bases. Germline trimming cut 1 base from V and 5 bases from J; bases unmatched to any gene: 6. The CDR3 has 15 residues. Germline lookup yields CDR1 LGHNA and CDR2 YNFKEQ.

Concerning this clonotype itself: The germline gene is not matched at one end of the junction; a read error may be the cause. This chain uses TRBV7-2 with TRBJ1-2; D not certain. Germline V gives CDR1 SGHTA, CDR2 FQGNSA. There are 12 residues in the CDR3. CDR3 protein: CASSNTLSGFFF. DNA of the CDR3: TGTGCCAGCAGCAACACTTTAAGCGGATTCTTCTTC.

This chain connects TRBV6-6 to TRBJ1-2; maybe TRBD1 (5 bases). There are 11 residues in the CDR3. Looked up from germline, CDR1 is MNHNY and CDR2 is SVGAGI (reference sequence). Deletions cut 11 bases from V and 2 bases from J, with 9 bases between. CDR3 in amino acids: CASGDNYGYTF. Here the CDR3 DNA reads TGTGCCTCCGGGGACAACTATGGCTACACCTTC.

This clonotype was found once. In nucleotides, the CDR3 is TGTGCCAGCAGCCACCTACCTAGCGGGGCCTCCTACGAGCAGTACTTC. It specifies CASSHLPSGASYEQYF. This sequence joins TRBV3-1 and TRBJ2-7; 9 nucleotides line up with TRBD2. The V and J ends lost 3 bases and 0 bases, in that order; junction bases with no gene match: 6. Germline V gene sequence: CDR1 LGHDT, CDR2 YNNKEL (reference sequence). This CDR3 contains 16 residues.

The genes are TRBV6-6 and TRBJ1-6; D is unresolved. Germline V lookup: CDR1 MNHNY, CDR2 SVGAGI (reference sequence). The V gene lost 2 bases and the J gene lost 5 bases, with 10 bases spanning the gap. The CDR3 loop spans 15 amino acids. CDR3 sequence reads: CASSYNSYDNSPLHF. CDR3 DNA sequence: TGTGCCAGCAGTTACAATTCGTACGATAATTCACCCCTCCACTTT.

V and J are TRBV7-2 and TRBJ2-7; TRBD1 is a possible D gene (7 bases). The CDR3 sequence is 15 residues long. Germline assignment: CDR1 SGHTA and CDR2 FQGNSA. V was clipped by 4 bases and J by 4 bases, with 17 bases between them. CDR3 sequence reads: CASSYRTGGGYEQYF. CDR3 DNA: TGTGCCAGCAGCTACCGGACAGGAGGGGGTTACGAGCAGTACTTC.